Sequencing of this T cell receptor (beta chain) was carried out in a study of identical twins. TCRdb re-called the 5' RACE reads through MiXCR, storing one row per CDR3 protein. The data contain hundreds of thousands of distinct CDR3 sequences, roughly 24% of them singletons. The CDR3 sequence is 14 residues long. The V gene end was trimmed by 7 bases and the J gene end by 5 bases; junction bases not matched to a gene: 8. Germline CDR1 SNHLY, CDR2 FYNNEI. This clonotype turned up a few times. The sample was also linked to a second study, of T cells expressing NK-cell markers.

J is TRBJ1-2 and V is TRBV2, with TRBD1 matching 9 bases. Specimen: CD4+ T cells sorted from blood. The receptor was derived from a woman aged 18-29 years in good health. CDR3 in amino acids: CASTRTGQGYGYTF. Here the CDR3 DNA reads TGTGCCAGCACCAGAACGGGACAGGGTTATGGCTACACCTTC. The full variable domain, in which reference TRBV2 and TRBJ1-2 provide the parts outside the CDR3, is EPEVTQTPSHQVTQMGQEVILRCVPISNHLYFYWYRQILGQKVEFLVSFYNNEISEKSEIFDDQFSVERPDGSNFTLKIRSTKLEDSAMYFCASTRTGQGYGYTFGSGTRLTVV.